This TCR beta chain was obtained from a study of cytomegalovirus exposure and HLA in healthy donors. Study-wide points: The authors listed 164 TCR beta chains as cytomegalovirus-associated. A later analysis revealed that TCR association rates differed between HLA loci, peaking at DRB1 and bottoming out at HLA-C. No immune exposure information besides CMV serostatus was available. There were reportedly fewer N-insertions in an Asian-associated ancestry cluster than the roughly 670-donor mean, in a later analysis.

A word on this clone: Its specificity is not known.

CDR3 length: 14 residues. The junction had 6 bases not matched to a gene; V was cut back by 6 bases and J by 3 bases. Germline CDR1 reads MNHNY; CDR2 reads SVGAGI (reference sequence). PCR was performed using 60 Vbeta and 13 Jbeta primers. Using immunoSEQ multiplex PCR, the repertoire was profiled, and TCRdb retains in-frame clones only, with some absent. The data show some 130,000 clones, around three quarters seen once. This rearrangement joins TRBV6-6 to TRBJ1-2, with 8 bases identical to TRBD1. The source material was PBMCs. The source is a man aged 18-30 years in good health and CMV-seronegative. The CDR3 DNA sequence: TGTGCCAGCAGCCACGGACAGGGAGACTATGGCTACACCTTC. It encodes CASSHGQGDYGYTF.